Listed here are 18 T cell receptor beta chains from one sample, sequenced in a study of T-cell memory formation after mild COVID-19. TCRdb recomputed calls from the 5' RACE reads with MiXCR, one row per CDR3 protein. The data hold roughly 600,000 distinct CDR3 sequences, with approximately 19% observed a single time. Material for sequencing was PBMCs or a T cell subset sorted from them (not recorded which). The receptors derive from an adult woman who had mild COVID-19 (a few samples of this study predate the infection). Cell type and time point are not known.

As to this clonotype: At one of its ends the junction is not consistent with the germline gene, which may arise from a read error. CDR3 nucleotide sequence: TGTGGCAGCAGTTTATGGTCGGGAGGGAACACCGGGGAGCTGTTTTTT. Residues: CGSSLWSGGNTGELFF. This rearrangement joins TRBV27 to TRBJ2-2; TRBD2 aligns across 7 bases. This CDR3 region has 16 residues. Per the germline V gene, CDR1 is MNHEY and CDR2 is SMNVEV (reference sequence).

This clonotype was counted once. The chain carries TRBV6-5 and TRBJ2-1, with a possible D match to TRBD2 (6 bases). The germline V and J ends were trimmed by 6 bases and 15 bases, with 21 bases remaining between them. CDR1 and CDR2 from the germline V gene are MNHEY and SVGAGI. This CDR3 comprises 13 residues. DNA of the CDR3: TGTGCCAGCAGCCGAGGGACTTACGAGGAAGGGTTCTTC. Translated, it gives CASSRGTYEEGFF.

The rearrangement uses TRBV12-3 or TRBV12-4 and TRBJ1-6; D perhaps matches TRBD1 (6 bases). This CDR3 is 14 amino acids long. V was trimmed by 5 bases and J by 5 bases, leaving 10 bases between them. The CDR3 here is CASSPDRHNSPLHF. The CDR3 coding sequence is TGTGCCAGCAGTCCGGACAGACATAATTCACCCCTCCACTTT.

This clonotype has a handful of counts. V is TRBV6-5 and J is TRBJ1-2, with no clear D. V lost 4 bases to trimming and J lost 2 bases, with 11 bases between them. Germline CDR1 reads MNHEY; CDR2 reads SVGAGI. This CDR3 spans 14 amino acids. CDR3 loop: CASSSPRGNYGYTF. The DNA for the CDR3 is TGTGCCAGCAGTTCCCCTCGGGGAAACTATGGCTACACCTTC.

The sample holds a few counts of this clonotype. The gene calls are TRBV27 and TRBJ2-3; 14 bases align to TRBD2. Germline V CDR1 and CDR2: MNHEY, SMNVEV (reference sequence). The V and J ends lost 6 bases and 10 bases, in that order; junction bases with no gene match: 6. The CDR3 spans 14 residues. As DNA, the CDR3 is TGTGCCAGCAGGGGACTAGCGGGAGATAGGTCGCAGTATTTT. Amino acid sequence: CASRGLAGDRSQYF.

The rearrangement joins TRBV5-6 to TRBJ2-7; TRBD1 is a possible D gene (6 bases). Deletions cut 0 bases from V and 13 bases from J, with 17 bases between. The CDR3 extends over 13 amino acids. Germline V lookup: CDR1 SGHDT, CDR2 YYEEEE. In nucleotides, the CDR3 is TGTGCCAGCAGCTTGGGACAGGCGGGTTTGTGTTACTTC. Its protein product is CASSLGQAGLCYF.

This clonotype showed up just a few times. The CDR3 region has the DNA TGCGCCAGCAGCCAAGAACCGGGAGGTCAGCCCCAGCATTTT. Protein sequence: CASSQEPGGQPQHF. The chain joins TRBV4-1 to TRBJ1-5; D gene ambiguous. V shed 0 bases and J shed 6 bases, with 9 bases lying between them. The CDR3 covers 14 residues. CDR1 and CDR2 from the germline V gene are MGHRA and YSYEKL.

The chain links TRBV7-2 to TRBJ2-5; D ambiguous. Trimming removed 7 bases at V and 9 bases at J, with 24 bases between. Per the germline V gene, CDR1 is SGHTA and CDR2 is FQGNSA. The CDR3 is 15 amino acids. The CDR3 nucleotides read TGTGCCAGCACACAACGGACCGGCGGCGTAGACTCCCAGTACTTC. Translated, it gives CASTQRTGGVDSQYF. The full variable domain, with the rest looked up from reference TRBV7-2 and TRBJ2-5, is GAGVSQSPSNKVTEKGKDVELRCDPISGHTALYWYRQSLGQGLEFLIYFQGNSAPDKSGLPSDRFSAERTGGSVSTLTIQRTQQEDSAVYLCASTQRTGGVDSQYFGPGTRLLVL.

The gene calls are TRBV4-2 and TRBJ2-1, with D unresolved. There are 13 residues in the CDR3. The V end was cut by 0 bases, the J end by 6 bases, with 6 bases between. CDR1 is LGHNA and CDR2 is YNFKEQ in the germline V gene. Here the CDR3 DNA reads TGTGCCAGCAGCCAAGATACCGCCAATGAGCAGTTCTTC. Translation gives CASSQDTANEQFF.

The chain links TRBV6-2 or TRBV6-3 to TRBJ2-1, with TRBD2 matching 8 bases. The germline V gene has CDR1 MNHEY and CDR2 SVGEGT. Trimming took 2 bases from V and 6 from J; bases not matched to a gene: 6. This CDR3 region has 15 residues. CDR3 bases: TGTGCCAGCAGTTACGGGCGGGAGGCCGGCAATGAGCAGTTCTTC. It codes for CASSYGREAGNEQFF.

The chain joins TRBV6-5 to TRBJ1-1; D remains unclear. The CDR3 length is 10 residues. Germline CDR1 is MNHEY and CDR2 is SVGAGI. Trimming cost V 8 bases and J 8 bases, with 9 bases left between them. The DNA for the CDR3 is TGTGCCAGCGGTCATGGGGAAGCTTTCTTT. It specifies CASGHGEAFF.

This clonotype occurred a few times. The rearrangement links TRBV14 to TRBJ2-7, with 8 bases aligning to TRBD1. J was trimmed by 2 bases and V by 1 base; bases with no gene match: 7. Germline CDR1 and CDR2: SGHDN and FVKESK. The CDR3 is made up of 16 amino acids. The CDR3 nucleotides are TGTGCCAGCAGCCAAGCGGGCGGACAGGGTACCTACGAGCAGTACTTC. Protein sequence: CASSQAGGQGTYEQYF.

The V gene is TRBV9, the J gene TRBJ2-2; 12 bases align to TRBD2. Looked up from germline, CDR1 is SGDLS and CDR2 is YYNGEE. The V and J ends lost 1 base and 3 bases, in that order; junction bases with no gene match: 7. The CDR3 has 18 amino acids. In DNA form, the CDR3 reads TGTGCCAGCAGCGTACCCCTAGCGGGAGGGCCGGACACCGGGGAGCTGTTTTTT. Translating gives CASSVPLAGGPDTGELFF. The variable domain in full, with the rest retrieved from reference TRBV9 and TRBJ2-2, is DSGVTQTPKHLITATGQRVTLRCSPRSGDLSVYWYQQSLDQGLQFLIQYYNGEERAKGNILERFSAQQFPDLHSELNLSSLELGDSALYFCASSVPLAGGPDTGELFFGEGSRLTVL.

Details on this clonotype: An end of the junction does not agree with germline; a read error may underlie this. The chain combines TRBV7-8 with TRBJ2-1; no clear D gene. The germline gives CDR1 SGHVS, CDR2 FQNEAQ. The CDR3 contains 15 residues. The DNA of the CDR3 is TGTGCCAGCAGCTTAGACGGTGAGACCTACGATGAGCAGTTCTTC. Its translation is CASSLDGETYDEQFF.

As to this clonotype: The junction departs from the called germline gene at one end, perhaps through a read error. This chain joins TRBV5-1 and TRBJ2-7; TRBD2 might be the D (5 bases). The length of the CDR3 is 14 residues. Germline V gene sequence: CDR1 SGHRS, CDR2 YFSETQ. The CDR3 nucleotides read TGCGCCAGCAGCTTTCAACTAGACTCCCACGAGCAGTACTTC. Translation: CASSFQLDSHEQYF.

In the case of this clonotype: Just one base apart from a much larger clone, this may be a read error. The chain carries TRBV25-1 and TRBJ2-1, with 11 bases that match TRBD2. Trimming removed 8 bases from V and 3 bases from J; junction bases left unmatched: 12. The CDR3 covers 17 residues. The germline gives CDR1 MGHDK, CDR2 SYGVNS. CDR3 in DNA: TGTGCCAGCGGTGGGGGGACTAGCGGTACTGGCTACAATGAGCAGTTCTTC. Its translation: CASGGGTSGTGYNEQFF. Full variable domain (missing parts from reference TRBV25-1 and TRBJ2-1): EADIYQTPRYLVIGTGKKITLECSQTMGHDKMYWYQQDPGMELHLIHYSYGVNSTEKGDLSSESTVSRIRTEHFPLTLESARPSHTSQYLCASGGGTSGTGYNEQFFGPGTRLTVL.

This clonotype was found many times. The genes are TRBV5-1 and TRBJ2-7, with D tentatively TRBD1 (5 bases). CDR3 length: 13 amino acids. Germline lookup yields CDR1 SGHRS and CDR2 YFSETQ. V was clipped by 6 bases and J by 4 bases, with 14 bases between them. The CDR3 is CASMDGAGYEQYF. CDR3 in DNA: TGCGCCAGCATGGATGGGGCAGGGTACGAGCAGTACTTC.

This clonotype was seen a few times. V gene TRBV5-5 combines with J gene TRBJ1-4; no reliable D call. The germline CDR1 and CDR2 sequences are SGHKS and YYEKEE (reference sequence). Trimming removed 2 bases from V and 8 bases from J, with 13 bases in between. This CDR3 comprises 14 residues. The CDR3 bases are TGTGCCAGCAGCTTAATCGGGGTCGGCGAAAAACTGTTTTTT. Encoded protein: CASSLIGVGEKLFF.